Included here is one T cell receptor beta chain sequence, with context. This sample is drawn from a study of T cell responses to AZD1222 COVID-19 vaccine. Second-dose groups at about 4 or about 12 weeks were pooled. Assay: immunoSEQ multiplex PCR; the TCRdb copy retains only in-frame clones and omits some. The sample records 84,000 or so clones, less than 95% being singletons. The V end lost 3 bases, the J end lost 1 base, and 8 bases lay between the germline ends. Germline V lookup: CDR1 SGHRS, CDR2 YFSETQ. The CDR3 contains 13 residues. This sequence was found in an adult who received the AZD1222 COVID-19 vaccine. The rearrangement joins TRBV5-1 to TRBJ2-7, with D perhaps TRBD2 (5 bases). Source: peripheral blood, taken 28 days after the second AZD1222 dose. The CDR3 reads CASSWRSSYEQYF. CDR3 nucleotides: TGCGCCAGCAGCTGGAGGTCATCCTACGAGCAGTACTTC. The full variable domain, with the rest looked up from reference TRBV5-1 and TRBJ2-7, is KAGVTQTPRYLIKTRGQQVTLSCSPISGHRSVSWYQQTPGQGLQFLFEYFSETQRNKGNFPGRFSGRQFSNSRSEMNVSTLELGDSALYLCASSWRSSYEQYFGPGTRLTVT.